This TCR beta chain came from a study of T cell repertoires in cytomegalovirus infection. Trimming cost V 6 bases and J 0 bases, with 6 bases left between them. The CDR3 sequence is 12 residues long. The V gene's germline CDR1 is SQVTM and CDR2 ANQGSEA. Study-wide results and limits: There were HLA-C-restricted CMV-specific TCR beta clonotypes dominating the ex vivo response.

On this clonotype: Its antigen is not identified.

TCRdb itself ran the reads through MiXCR, one entry per CDR3 protein. The repertoire holds 900,000 to 950,000 distinct CDR3 sequences, around 30% seen once, with about an eighth in the top ten. The receptor's source is a human donor in good health (CMV status not recorded). Some clones in this sample may be carry-over from other donors' samples. The chain joins TRBV29-1 to TRBJ2-1; no definite D call. The sample consisted of cultured CD8+ T cells from PBMCs, taken from culture after CMV antigen stimulation. For the CDR3, the DNA is TGCAGCGTAGGACCCTCCTACAATGAGCAGTTCTTC. It specifies CSVGPSYNEQFF.